This record concerns one T cell receptor beta chain sequence. Its antigen remains undetermined. The input lacks base qualities; no much larger clone sits a single base away. The sample comes from a study of identical twins (dated by TCRdb to the mid-2010s). Describing the broader study: The study deep-sequenced TCR alpha and beta repertoires from monozygotic twins, unrelated adults of various ages and cord blood to test whether fetal clonotypes persist. Replicate twin experiments were performed at different times using different library preparation protocols to rule out contamination. Study-level results and caveats: Compared with coincidental sharing between unrelated individuals, out-of-frame TCR alpha sequences shared between twins had an excess of sequences with low generation probability. Invariant T cells such as MAIT and iNKT could partly confound zero-insertion analyses, though diverse VJ usage argued against this for most clonotypes. Fewer insertions were carried by abundant cord blood beta clonotypes; a weaker similar trend was observed in young adult naive repertoires, while no such trend was observed in memory repertoires. In monozygotic twins, out-of-frame TCR alpha sharing was systematically underestimated by recombination models, although the models agreed with sharing between unrelated individuals. Because the same donors could not be followed over many years, the conclusions relied on cross-sectional statistical analysis. The excess sharing between twins in beta out-of-frame sequences was weaker because fewer shared sequences reduced the signal-to-noise ratio.

Receptor libraries were prepared by 5' RACE. Instrument on record: Illumina HiSeq 2000. A universal primer binding site was added through template switching, and the final cDNA carried a unique molecular identifier so that TCR cDNA molecules could be counted accurately. Specific primers in the conserved constant-segment region were used to synthesize first-strand cDNA for TCR alpha and beta chains. Each cDNA library was double barcoded, with a SMART-Mk sample barcode plus Illumina barcodes, to control for contamination. Two successive PCR steps introduced TruSeq adapter sequences along with Illumina sample barcodes. The Illumina HiSeq platform was used with custom primers to sequence TCR alpha and beta cDNA libraries. Regarding the original processing steps: Raw reads were processed with MiGEC to extract unique molecular identifiers, and MiXCR was used to determine CDR3 positions. For each individual, recombination models were inferred using an EM algorithm with the repgenHMM and IGoR tools. The analysis of shared clonotypes was done with the tcR package in R, with sharing normalized by the product of cloneset sizes. To study raw recombination free of thymic and clonal selection effects, out-of-frame nonproductive sequences were analyzed. The public reads were reanalyzed by TCRdb: fastp trimming at Q25, MiXCR alignment, in-frame beta chains only. Entries that share a CDR3 protein sequence are merged under the most common genes and DNA. The V and J calls come from TCRdb's annotation, not from the publication. The sample records approximately 1.8 million distinct CDR3 sequences, under 35% of which are singletons. Over 0.25% of the sample belongs to the ten largest clones.

From cysteine to phenylalanine, the CDR3 is 14 amino acids long. Only the CDR3 DNA is retained, 42 bases long and in frame from the first base. The V end loses 2 bases and the J end loses 6 bases, and a stretch of 12 bases separates them. Every donor in the study was a healthy Caucasian. The sample comprised cord blood. The clonotype comes from a newborn girl in good health. This chain joins TRBV12-3 or TRBV12-4 to TRBJ2-3; the D element might be TRBD1 or TRBD2, as each aligns at 7 bases. CDR3 protein: CASSLSQGGDTQYF. DNA sequence: TGTGCCAGCAGTTTAAGCCAGGGGGGGGATACGCAGTATTTT.